This is a list of T cell receptor beta chains from one sample in a study of blood T cells in healthy people across ages. A single record per CDR3 protein comes from TCRdb applying MiXCR to the 5' RACE reads. The sample has hundreds of thousands of distinct CDR3 sequences, approximately 51% seen once. Sequenced input: blood. The origin of the receptors is a man aged 55 to 70 in good health. Both conserved end residues are part of each CDR3. D genes are given only for firm matches. Clone size appears in some rows only: once, few, many, or a class for an expanded clone.

size: many
V: TRBV7-9
D: TRBD2
J: TRBJ2-3
CDR3: CASSPRLAGRTDTQYF
DNA: TGTGCCAGCAGCCCTCGACTAGCGGGGCGCACAGATACGCAGTATTTT

size: few
V: TRBV15
D: TRBD1
J: TRBJ2-1
CDR3: CATSRRQTGAIEQFF
DNA: TGTGCCACCAGCCGGCGACAGACAGGGGCAATTGAGCAGTTCTTC

size: few
V: TRBV29-1
D: TRBD2
J: TRBJ2-1
CDR3: CSVDGLAGVPDEQFF
DNA: TGCAGCGTTGACGGCCTAGCGGGAGTCCCGGATGAGCAGTTCTTC

size: few
V: TRBV13
D: TRBD2
J: TRBJ2-3
CDR3: CASSTKSLAGGTDTQYF
DNA: TGTGCCAGCAGCACAAAGAGCCTAGCGGGAGGCACAGATACGCAGTATTTT

size: .
V: TRBV6-5
D: TRBD1
J: TRBJ1-2
CDR3: CASRDRLDYGYTF
DNA: TGTGCCAGCAGGGACAGGCTGGACTATGGCTACACCTTC

size: once
V: TRBV6-6
D: .
J: TRBJ2-5
CDR3: CAGRYSRETQYF
DNA: TGTGCCGGCAGGTACAGCCGAGAGACCCAGTACTTC

size: few
V: TRBV4-2
D: TRBD2
J: TRBJ2-3
CDR3: CASSQLLAGDADTQYF
DNA: TGTGCCAGCAGCCAACTACTAGCGGGAGATGCAGATACGCAGTATTTT

size: .
V: TRBV10-3
D: TRBD1
J: TRBJ2-5
CDR3: CAISRGQGVETQYF
DNA: TGTGCCATCAGTCGAGGACAGGGCGTGGAGACCCAGTACTTC

size: few
V: TRBV12-3/TRBV12-4
D: .
J: TRBJ1-2
CDR3: CASSPQGGGSGYTF
DNA: TGTGCCAGCAGTCCACAGGGAGGGGGAAGTGGCTACACCTTC

size: .
V: TRBV6-2/TRBV6-3
D: TRBD2
J: TRBJ2-3
CDR3: CASRTSGGSTDTQYF
DNA: TGTGCCAGCAGGACTAGCGGGGGAAGCACAGATACGCAGTATTTT

size: .
V: TRBV20-1
D: .
J: TRBJ1-1
CDR3: CSAPWGLNTEAFF
DNA: TGCAGTGCTCCATGGGGGTTGAACACTGAAGCTTTCTTT

size: few
V: TRBV29-1
D: .
J: TRBJ2-7
CDR3: CSVGEPPGEQYF
DNA: TGCAGCGTTGGGGAGCCCCCCGGCGAGCAGTACTTC

size: .
V: TRBV20-1
D: TRBD1
J: TRBJ2-7
CDR3: CSAPLRRTGEQYF
DNA: TGCAGTGCCCCCCTGAGGAGGACAGGCGAGCAGTACTTC

size: .
V: TRBV20-1
D: .
J: TRBJ2-3
CDR3: CSARDLGSSTDTQYF
DNA: TGCAGTGCTAGAGATCTGGGGTCAAGCACAGATACGCAGTATTTT

size: .
V: TRBV20-1
D: TRBD2
J: TRBJ2-3
CDR3: CSAERGLGTDTQYF
DNA: TGCAGTGCTGAGCGGGGGTTGGGCACAGATACGCAGTATTTT

size: .
V: TRBV2
D: .
J: TRBJ2-7
CDR3: CASSEASAYEQYF
DNA: TGTGCCAGCAGTGAAGCCTCTGCCTACGAGCAGTACTTC

size: .
V: TRBV2
D: .
J: TRBJ2-5
CDR3: CASSENAGAASEQYF
DNA: TGTGCCAGCAGTGAGAATGCTGGGGCCGCTTCTGAGCAGTACTTC

size: few
V: TRBV5-1
D: TRBD2
J: TRBJ2-3
CDR3: CASSSGGQITDTQYF
DNA: TGCGCCAGCAGCTCGGGGGGTCAGATCACAGATACGCAGTATTTT

size: .
V: TRBV5-1
D: TRBD2
J: TRBJ2-1
CDR3: CASSTQRGGNYEQFF
DNA: TGCGCCAGCAGCACACAGCGGGGGGGCAACTATGAGCAGTTCTTC

size: many
V: TRBV15
D: .
J: TRBJ2-7
CDR3: CATSRGARIEQYF
DNA: TGTGCCACCAGCAGAGGGGCTAGGATCGAGCAGTACTTC

size: .
V: TRBV12-3/TRBV12-4
D: .
J: TRBJ2-5
CDR3: CASSVPQETQYF
DNA: TGTGCCAGCAGTGTTCCCCAAGAGACCCAGTACTTC

size: few
V: TRBV25-1
D: .
J: TRBJ2-6
CDR3: CASRPRGAGANVLTF
DNA: TGTGCCAGCAGACCCAGGGGGGCTGGGGCCAACGTCCTGACTTTC

size: .
V: TRBV29-1
D: TRBD2
J: TRBJ2-1
CDR3: CSVFRIAGEKGNEQFF
DNA: TGCAGCGTTTTCCGGATAGCGGGGGAGAAAGGCAATGAGCAGTTCTTC

size: .
V: TRBV4-1
D: .
J: TRBJ2-3
CDR3: CASSPDRPPLADTQYF
DNA: TGCGCCAGCAGCCCGGACCGACCACCCCTCGCAGATACGCAGTATTTT

size: many
V: TRBV6-2/TRBV6-3
D: .
J: TRBJ2-7
CDR3: CASSPSVVTVEQYF
DNA: TGTGCCAGCAGCCCTTCGGTCGTAACCGTCGAGCAGTACTTC

size: .
V: TRBV20-1
D: .
J: TRBJ1-1
CDR3: CSARGTGRRNTEAFF
DNA: TGCAGTGCGCGCGGGACGGGGCGAAGGAACACTGAAGCTTTCTTT

size: few
V: TRBV20-1
D: TRBD2
J: TRBJ2-5
CDR3: CSAYSGGAKETQYF
DNA: TGCAGTGCTTATAGCGGGGGGGCCAAAGAGACCCAGTACTTC

size: .
V: TRBV15
D: TRBD1
J: TRBJ2-1
CDR3: CATSTSGTAYNEQFF
DNA: TGTGCCACCAGCACGTCCGGGACAGCCTACAATGAGCAGTTCTTC

size: once
V: TRBV2
D: .
J: TRBJ2-2
CDR3: CASSVPATNTGELFF
DNA: TGTGCCAGCAGCGTGCCGGCTACGAACACCGGGGAGCTGTTTTTT

size: .
V: TRBV20-1
D: TRBD1
J: TRBJ2-4
CDR3: CSALDRALAKNIQYF
DNA: TGCAGTGCGCTAGACAGGGCCCTAGCCAAAAACATTCAGTACTTC

size: once
V: TRBV30
D: .
J: TRBJ2-7
CDR3: CAWSVWEAESYEQYF
DNA: TGTGCCTGGAGTGTTTGGGAAGCGGAATCCTACGAGCAGTACTTC

size: .
V: TRBV11-1
D: TRBD1
J: TRBJ2-7
CDR3: CASSPGQGVTYEQYF
DNA: TGTGCCAGCAGCCCCGGCCAGGGGGTCACCTACGAGCAGTACTTC

size: .
V: TRBV12-3/TRBV12-4
D: .
J: TRBJ1-2
CDR3: CASRLGPRSYGYTF
DNA: TGTGCCAGCAGACTGGGACCGCGGAGCTATGGCTACACCTTC

size: .
V: TRBV2
D: .
J: TRBJ1-1
CDR3: CASSERGVGAFF
DNA: TGTGCCAGCAGTGAACGGGGGGTTGGGGCTTTCTTT

size: few
V: TRBV20-1
D: .
J: TRBJ2-7
CDR3: CSARVPTYEQYF
DNA: TGCAGTGCTAGGGTCCCAACCTACGAGCAGTACTTC

size: .
V: TRBV9
D: .
J: TRBJ2-5
CDR3: CASSPLGGRVYEETQYF
DNA: TGTGCCAGCAGCCCGCTAGGGGGAAGGGTATATGAGGAGACCCAGTACTTC

size: .
V: TRBV5-1
D: .
J: TRBJ2-5
CDR3: CASSLLVSPETQYF
DNA: TGCGCCAGCAGCTTACTAGTATCCCCCGAGACCCAGTACTTC

size: once
V: TRBV21-1
D: .
J: TRBJ2-1
CDR3: CASSLAGLCYNEQFF
DNA: TGTGCCAGCAGCCTAGCGGGACTCTGCTACAATGAGCAGTTCTTC

size: .
V: TRBV13
D: .
J: TRBJ1-2
CDR3: CASSLVGQASGYTF
DNA: TGTGCCAGCAGCTTAGTAGGCCAGGCAAGCGGCTACACCTTC

size: .
V: TRBV4-1
D: TRBD2
J: TRBJ2-7
CDR3: CASSQLAASSYEQYF
DNA: TGCGCCAGCAGCCAACTAGCGGCCAGCTCCTACGAGCAGTACTTC

size: .
V: TRBV7-2
D: .
J: TRBJ2-5
CDR3: CASSLSENPGETQYF
DNA: TGTGCCAGCAGCTTAAGCGAAAACCCCGGGGAGACCCAGTACTTC

size: .
V: TRBV29-1
D: TRBD2
J: TRBJ2-5
CDR3: CSVVGLAGGGFETQYF
DNA: TGCAGCGTTGTTGGTCTAGCGGGGGGCGGGTTTGAGACCCAGTACTTC

size: many
V: TRBV20-1
D: TRBD1
J: TRBJ2-1
CDR3: CSARRGQGGLYNEQFF
DNA: TGCAGTGCTAGAAGGGGACAGGGGGGTCTTTACAATGAGCAGTTCTTC

size: few
V: TRBV12-3/TRBV12-4
D: TRBD2
J: TRBJ2-7
CDR3: CASSLSLAGGPWVYEQYF
DNA: TGTGCCAGTAGTTTATCACTAGCGGGAGGGCCATGGGTCTACGAGCAGTACTTC

size: .
V: TRBV3-1
D: .
J: TRBJ2-5
CDR3: CASSQPGVTQETQYF
DNA: TGTGCCAGCAGCCAACCGGGAGTAACCCAAGAGACCCAGTACTTC

size: .
V: TRBV7-9
D: .
J: TRBJ1-5
CDR3: CASSSDKGLQPQHF
DNA: TGTGCCAGCAGCTCGGACAAGGGGCTTCAGCCCCAGCATTTT

size: .
V: TRBV27
D: .
J: TRBJ2-3
CDR3: CASSKQWGRTDTQYF
DNA: TGTGCCAGCAGTAAACAGTGGGGACGCACAGATACGCAGTATTTT

size: many
V: TRBV4-3
D: TRBD2
J: TRBJ2-1
CDR3: CASSYGLAFNNEQFF
DNA: TGCGCCAGCAGCTATGGACTAGCGTTTAACAATGAGCAGTTCTTC

size: .
V: TRBV11-3
D: TRBD2
J: TRBJ2-5
CDR3: CASSLVAGGYETQYF
DNA: TGTGCCAGCAGCTTAGTTGCGGGGGGATATGAGACCCAGTACTTC

size: .
V: TRBV9
D: TRBD2
J: TRBJ2-7
CDR3: CASSRGGGGYEQYF
DNA: TGTGCCAGCAGCCGAGGCGGGGGAGGCTACGAGCAGTACTTC

size: many
V: TRBV28
D: TRBD2
J: TRBJ2-4
CDR3: CASTASGSTKNIQYF
DNA: TGTGCCAGCACGGCTAGCGGGAGTACCAAAAACATTCAGTACTTC